The 20 T cell receptor beta chains in this list originate from one sample, sequenced in a study of patients and donors after allogeneic stem cell transplantation. From the RT-PCR reads, TCRdb called clonotypes with MiXCR, one entry per CDR3 protein. The sample consists of about 410,000 distinct CDR3 sequences, roughly 17% of them appearing once. Sequenced material: blood, either unsorted or a sorted T cell fraction (not recorded which). These receptors were obtained from a human donor who was either an allogeneic HSCT recipient or a stem cell or donor lymphocyte infusion donor (not recorded which). It is not recorded whose cells these are; they may come from a transplant donor.

This clonotype was observed a handful of times. This chain links TRBV6-2 or TRBV6-3 with TRBJ2-4, with a possible D match to TRBD2 (5 bases). CDR1 is MNHEY and CDR2 is SVGEGT in the germline V gene. Trimming removed 8 bases at V and 9 bases at J, with 14 bases between. The CDR3 covers 12 residues. The CDR3 reads CASGRISGIQYF. In DNA form, the CDR3 reads TGTGCCAGCGGCCGGATAAGCGGCATTCAGTACTTC.

The sample holds a few counts of this clonotype. The chain joins TRBV7-2 to TRBJ1-5, with a possible D match to TRBD1 (6 bases). The CDR3 has 15 amino acids. CDR1 and CDR2 (germline): SGHTA, FQGNSA. The germline V and J ends were trimmed by 1 base and 4 bases, with 11 bases remaining between them. Written as DNA, the CDR3 is TGTGCCAGCAGCTTAGAACAGGGTAGGAATCAGCCCCAGCATTTT. This codes for CASSLEQGRNQPQHF.

The V gene is TRBV20-1, the J gene TRBJ1-5, with a weak D call TRBD1 (6 bases). Looked up from germline, CDR1 is DFQATT and CDR2 is SNEGSKA (reference sequence). V was clipped by 6 bases and J by 3 bases, with 18 bases between them. This CDR3 has 15 residues. CDR3 bases: TGCAGTGCAAGCCCCGGGACAACAATCAATCAGCCCCAGCATTTT. Amino acid sequence: CSASPGTTINQPQHF.

This clonotype was observed at least ten times. This sequence joins TRBV7-8 and TRBJ1-1; maybe TRBD1 (5 bases). Germline V gene lookup returns CDR1 SGHVS and CDR2 FQNEAQ. The V end lost 1 base, the J end lost 0 bases, and 9 bases lay between the germline ends. This CDR3 region has 15 residues. CDR3 loop: CASSLDRQLNTEAFF. The CDR3 DNA reads as TGTGCCAGCAGCTTAGATCGACAGCTGAACACTGAAGCTTTCTTT. Full variable domain (remainder filled in from reference TRBV7-8 and TRBJ1-1): GAGVSQSPRYKVAKRGQDVALRCDPISGHVSLFWYQQALGQGPEFLTYFQNEAQLDKSGLPSDRFFAERPEGSVSTLKIQRTQQEDSAVYLCASSLDRQLNTEAFFGQGTRLTVV.

The chain links TRBV4-2 to TRBJ1-3; D not certain. Germline V gene data show CDR1 as LGHNA and CDR2 as YNFKEQ. V was pared by 3 bases and J by 2 bases, with 11 bases between. CDR3 length: 15 residues. This chain's CDR3 is CASSHLGPTGNTIYF. The CDR3, as DNA: TGTGCCAGCAGCCATCTCGGTCCAACTGGAAACACCATATATTTT.

This clonotype showed up just a few times. This chain links TRBV9 with TRBJ2-3; 11 bases agree with TRBD2. V trimming: 3 bases; J trimming: 6 bases; junction bases outside the gene matches: 12. Germline assignment: CDR1 SGDLS and CDR2 YYNGEE. The length of the CDR3 is 17 residues. CDR3 nucleotide sequence: TGTGCCAGCAGCGGAGCGGGACTAGCGGCCCCTGGGGATACGCAGTATTTT. Translating gives CASSGAGLAAPGDTQYF.

This chain connects TRBV18 to TRBJ2-7, with 8 bases matching TRBD2. The V gene's germline CDR1 is KGHSH and CDR2 LQKENI. The CDR3 sequence is 17 residues long. With V trimmed by 4 bases and J by 1 base, 12 bases remained unmatched. The CDR3 spells CASSLTRTGTRSYEQYF. The CDR3 DNA is TGTGCCAGCTCACTAACGAGAACCGGGACTAGATCCTACGAGCAGTACTTC.

The chain couples TRBV27 to TRBJ2-1; D may correspond to TRBD1 or TRBD2 (5 bases each). V was pared by 1 base and J by 8 bases, with 15 bases between. CDR1 is MNHEY, CDR2 SMNVEV, per germline (reference sequence). The CDR3 is 15 residues long. CDR3 sequence: CASSLFWGRSDEQFF. The CDR3 nucleotides are TGTGCCAGCAGTTTATTTTGGGGGAGATCCGATGAGCAGTTCTTC.

The chain has TRBV7-3 and TRBJ2-1; no firm D call. In germline, CDR1 is SGHTA, CDR2 FQGTGA. Trimming removed 0 bases from V and 6 bases from J, with 6 bases in between. This CDR3 region has 13 residues. The CDR3 region is CASSLTWGNEQFF. CDR3 DNA: TGTGCCAGCAGCTTAACGTGGGGCAATGAGCAGTTCTTC. Supplemented by reference TRBV7-3 and TRBJ2-1, the full variable domain reads GAGVSQTPSNKVTEKGKYVELRCDPISGHTALYWYRQSLGQGPEFLIYFQGTGAADDSGLPNDRFFAVRPEGSVSTLKIQRTERGDSAVYLCASSLTWGNEQFFGPGTRLTVL.

The CDR3 loop reads CSGVLMGFPSYGYTF. In nucleotides, the CDR3 is TGCAGTGGAGTCCTGATGGGCTTTCCGTCCTATGGCTACACCTTC. The chain has TRBV20-1 and TRBJ1-2, with D unresolved. V was pared by 7 bases and J by 4 bases, with 22 bases between. CDR3 length: 15 amino acids. The germline V gene encodes CDR1 DFQATT and CDR2 SNEGSKA (reference sequence).

The chain is built from TRBV12-3 or TRBV12-4 and TRBJ2-3; D ambiguous. This CDR3 region has 13 residues. V shed 6 bases and J shed 6 bases, with 13 bases lying between them. The CDR3 reads CASSPLSWDTQYF. The CDR3 region has the DNA TGTGCCAGCAGCCCCCTCAGTTGGGATACGCAGTATTTT.

This clonotype showed up just a few times. The chain is built from TRBV7-9 and TRBJ2-3, with TRBD1 as a possible D gene (6 bases). CDR3 length: 16 amino acids. CDR1 is SEHNR and CDR2 is FQNEAQ in the germline V gene (reference sequence). V lost 5 bases, J lost 0 bases, and 15 bases lay in between. The CDR3 protein is CASSLTGTYSTDTQYF. The CDR3 DNA follows: TGTGCCAGCAGCCTAACCGGGACATATAGCACAGATACGCAGTATTTT.

The chain combines TRBV5-5 with TRBJ1-5, with no clear D. Between the trimmed V and J ends, which lost 2 bases and 8 bases, there was a span of 11 bases. The germline V gene encodes CDR1 SGHKS and CDR2 YYEKEE (reference sequence). The CDR3 is 13 amino acids. CDR3 DNA: TGTGCCAGCAGCTTCGGCCCCCCCGAGCCCCAGCATTTT. It specifies CASSFGPPEPQHF.

This clonotype showed up just a few times. The chain uses TRBV4-1 and TRBJ2-7; 7 bases fit TRBD1. The CDR3 loop spans 15 amino acids. V lost 1 base to trimming and J lost 6 bases; unmatched junction nucleotides: 9. From germline, CDR1 is MGHRA and CDR2 YSYEKL. CDR3 DNA: TGCGCCAGCAGCCAAGCGCAAGGGGGCTTTAGCGAGCAGTACTTC. Its translation is CASSQAQGGFSEQYF.

This clonotype was recorded many times. The rearrangement links TRBV18 to TRBJ1-6, with 7 bases fitting TRBD1. The junction had 9 bases not matched to a gene; V was cut back by 3 bases and J by 10 bases. The V gene's germline CDR1 is KGHSH and CDR2 LQKENI. The CDR3 is 15 residues long. CDR3 protein: CASSPRDSSNSPLHF. For the CDR3, the DNA is TGTGCCAGCTCACCGCGGGACAGTTCAAACTCACCCCTCCACTTT.

V is TRBV7-3 and J is TRBJ1-1; TRBD1 is a possible D gene (5 bases). The V end lost 2 bases, the J end lost 5 bases, and 12 bases lay between the germline ends. Germline V CDR1 and CDR2: SGHTA, FQGTGA. The CDR3 sequence is 14 residues long. Written as DNA, the CDR3 is TGTGCCAGCAGCTTAGTCGGGGGGACTACTGAAGCTTTCTTT. This codes for CASSLVGGTTEAFF.

This clonotype turned up a few times. The genes are TRBV4-3 and TRBJ2-7; 13 bases are shared with TRBD2. This CDR3 has 15 amino acids. The V gene end was trimmed by 4 bases and the J gene end by 2 bases; junction bases not matched to a gene: 2. Germline CDR1 LGHNA, CDR2 YSLEER. CDR3 residues: CASSPGTSGAYEQYF. DNA for the CDR3: TGCGCCAGCAGCCCCGGGACTAGCGGGGCCTACGAGCAGTACTTC.

This clonotype has a handful of counts. This rearrangement joins TRBV7-8 to TRBJ1-5; 8 bases are a match to TRBD1. This CDR3 is 18 amino acids long. V gave up 5 bases and J gave up 2 bases; unmatched junction bases: 14. Per the germline V gene, CDR1 is SGHVS and CDR2 is FQNEAQ. CDR3 DNA: TGTGCCAGCAGCCCAACCTTACAGGGGGAATGGGGCAATCAGCCCCAGCATTTT. Translation gives CASSPTLQGEWGNQPQHF.

This clonotype was seen only a few times. V gene TRBV4-2 combines with J gene TRBJ1-3; D call uncertain. The CDR3 runs 15 residues. The ends were cut back, 0 bases at V and 0 bases at J, with 6 bases in the middle. The germline V gene encodes CDR1 LGHNA and CDR2 YNFKEQ. CDR3 residues: CASSQDMISGNTIYF. CDR3 DNA sequence: TGTGCCAGCAGCCAAGATATGATCTCTGGAAACACCATATATTTT.

This clonotype was found a few times. The V and J genes are TRBV7-3 and TRBJ2-3; maybe TRBD2 (6 bases). With 2 bases removed from V and 7 bases from J, the gap between germline ends came to 16 bases. CDR3 size: 15 residues. Germline V gene lookup returns CDR1 SGHTA and CDR2 FQGTGA. In DNA, the CDR3 is TGTGCCAGCAGCTTAGACGGAAAGGGACTCAATACGCAGTATTTT. It translates to CASSLDGKGLNTQYF. Complete variable domain (other parts from reference TRBV7-3 and TRBJ2-3): GAGVSQTPSNKVTEKGKYVELRCDPISGHTALYWYRQSLGQGPEFLIYFQGTGAADDSGLPNDRFFAVRPEGSVSTLKIQRTERGDSAVYLCASSLDGKGLNTQYFGPGTRLTVL.